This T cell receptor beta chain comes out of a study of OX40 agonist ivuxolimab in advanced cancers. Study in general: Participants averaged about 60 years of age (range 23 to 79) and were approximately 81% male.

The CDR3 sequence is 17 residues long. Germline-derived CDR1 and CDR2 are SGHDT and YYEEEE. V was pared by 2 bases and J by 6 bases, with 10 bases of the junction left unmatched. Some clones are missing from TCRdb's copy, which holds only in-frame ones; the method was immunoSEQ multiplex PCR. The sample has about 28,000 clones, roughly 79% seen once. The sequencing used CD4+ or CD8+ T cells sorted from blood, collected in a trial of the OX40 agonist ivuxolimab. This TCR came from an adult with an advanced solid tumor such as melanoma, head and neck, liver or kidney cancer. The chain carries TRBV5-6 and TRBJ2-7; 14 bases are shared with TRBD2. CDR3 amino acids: CASSFWKTSGGGFEQYF. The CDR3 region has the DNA TGTGCCAGCAGCTTTTGGAAGACTAGCGGGGGGGGCTTCGAGCAGTACTTC.